A selection of T cell receptor beta chains follows, all from one sample in a study of cytotoxic CD8 clonotypes in ibrutinib-treated CLL. The data were produced by immunoSEQ multiplex PCR, yet TCRdb's version contains in-frame clones alone and is incomplete. The sample lists about 97,000 clones, about 74% occurring once. Material: PBMCs, obtained after 24 months of ibrutinib treatment. These receptors originate from a human donor with chronic lymphocytic leukemia. Each CDR3 is given with its conserved first and last residue. D genes are given only for firm matches. Clone size is stated in some rows and not others, as once, few, many or a class when expanded.

TRBJ2-7 | 15 | TRBV11-3 | - | TRBD2 | CASSFLAGGLNEQYF | TGTGCCAGCAGCTTCCTAGCGGGAGGGCTTAACGAGCAGTACTTC
TRBJ2-5 | 17 | TRBV5-1 | - | TRBD1 | CASSLGAGGARQETQYF | TGCGCCAGCAGCTTGGGCGCAGGGGGCGCTCGGCAAGAGACCCAGTACTTC
TRBJ2-2 | 11 | TRBV5-1 | few | - | CASSPGVELFF | TGCGCCAGCAGCCCGGGGGTCGAGCTGTTTTTT
TRBJ2-7 | 14 | TRBV10-3 | few | - | CAISAGPRTDEQYF | TGTGCCATCAGTGCCGGACCCAGGACTGACGAGCAGTACTTC
TRBJ1-1 | 13 | TRBV28 | - | - | CASSFRGGRPAFF | TGTGCCAGCAGTTTCCGGGGGGGGAGACCAGCTTTCTTT
TRBJ2-1 | 15 | TRBV18 | once | TRBD2 | CASLRTSGSFEEQFF | TGTGCCAGCTTACGGACTAGCGGGAGCTTCGAGGAGCAGTTCTTC
TRBJ1-5 | 15 | TRBV19 | - | - | CASSILLTTNQPQHF | TGTGCCAGTAGTATCCTGCTAACAACCAATCAGCCCCAGCATTTT
TRBJ2-7 | 12 | TRBV11-3 | - | - | CASSSEGYEQYF | TGTGCCAGCAGCTCCGAGGGCTACGAGCAGTACTTC
TRBJ2-7 | 14 | TRBV7-2 | - | TRBD1 | CASSLEQGAYEQYF | TGTGCCAGCAGCTTAGAACAGGGGGCCTACGAGCAGTACTTC
TRBJ2-1 | 14 | TRBV10-3 | - | TRBD1 | CAIRGTGSYNEQFF | TGTGCCATCAGGGGGACAGGGTCCTACAATGAGCAGTTCTTC
TRBJ1-2 | 13 | TRBV5-4 | few | TRBD1 | CASSLKGAQGYTF | TGTGCCAGCAGCTTGAAGGGGGCTCAGGGCTACACCTTC
TRBJ1-1 | 14 | TRBV18 | - | - | CASRRQEMNTEAFF | TGTGCCAGCCGTCGACAGGAAATGAACACTGAAGCTTTCTTT
TRBJ2-2 | 16 | TRBV19 | - | TRBD2 | CASSIRTSGNTGELFF | TGTGCCAGTAGTATTCGGACTAGCGGGAACACCGGGGAGCTGTTTTTT
TRBJ2-2 | 14 | TRBV5-1 | - | - | CASSQRINTGELFF | TGCGCCAGCAGCCAACGGATAAACACCGGGGAGCTGTTTTTT
TRBJ2-3 | 16 | TRBV6-4 | - | TRBD1 | CASSAKTGGSTDTQYF | TGTGCCAGCAGTGCCAAGACAGGGGGAAGCACAGATACGCAGTATTTT
TRBJ1-2 | 18 | TRBV30 | - | - | CAWSVRDVRGLGNYGYTF | TGTGCCTGGAGTGTAAGGGATGTTCGGGGACTGGGCAACTATGGCTACACCTTC
TRBJ2-3 | 14 | TRBV11-3 | - | - | CASSLPGRADTQYF | TGTGCCAGCAGCTTACCGGGCAGGGCAGATACGCAGTATTTT
TRBJ1-2 | 16 | TRBV25-1 | - | - | CASSGGWIWDIYGYTF | TGTGCCAGCAGTGGAGGTTGGATTTGGGATATCTATGGCTACACCTTC
TRBJ2-7 | 13 | TRBV7-2 | - | TRBD1 | CASSLKTGHEQYF | TGTGCCAGCAGCTTAAAGACAGGGCACGAGCAGTACTTC
TRBJ2-7 | 16 | TRBV4-3 | - | TRBD2 | CASSQKLAGATYEQYF | TGCGCCAGCAGCCAAAAACTAGCGGGAGCGACCTACGAGCAGTACTTC
TRBJ2-5 | 15 | TRBV9 | - | - | CASSVTGAVEETQYF | TGTGCCAGCAGCGTCACAGGCGCCGTTGAGGAGACCCAGTACTTC
TRBJ2-3 | 15 | TRBV11-2 | - | - | CASSWVRVGTDTQYF | TGTGCCAGCAGCTGGGTCAGGGTAGGGACAGATACGCAGTATTTT
TRBJ1-1 | 12 | TRBV14 | - | - | CASSSGISEAFF | TGTGCCAGCAGCTCAGGGATATCTGAAGCTTTCTTT
TRBJ1-1 | 13 | TRBV19 | - | - | CASSIAGSTEAFF | TGTGCCAGTAGTATCGCAGGGTCCACTGAAGCTTTCTTT
TRBJ2-3 | 14 | TRBV11-3 | - | - | CASSLGTSTDTQYF | TGTGCCAGCAGCTTAGGGACCAGCACAGATACGCAGTATTTT
TRBJ2-7 | 14 | TRBV6-1 | - | TRBD1 | CASISRQGAYEQYF | TGTGCCAGCATTTCGCGCCAGGGGGCCTACGAGCAGTACTTC
TRBJ1-1 | 14 | TRBV18 | - | - | CASSPPTRDQTAFF | TGTGCCAGCTCACCACCGACCCGGGATCAGACGGCTTTCTTT
TRBJ1-5 | 15 | TRBV19 | once | - | CASSIVRQGNQPQHF | TGTGCCAGTAGTATAGTTCGACAGGGCAATCAGCCCCAGCATTTT
TRBJ2-5 | 15 | TRBV18 | - | TRBD2 | CASSLLAGLQETQYF | TGTGCCAGCTCACTACTAGCGGGGCTTCAAGAGACCCAGTACTTC
TRBJ1-1 | 14 | TRBV7-8 | - | - | CASSLSWPNTEAFF | TGTGCCAGCAGCCTATCCTGGCCGAACACTGAAGCTTTCTTT
TRBJ1-2 | 16 | TRBV19 | - | - | CASSASGRPLFGGYTF | TGTGCCAGTAGTGCCTCCGGACGCCCTTTATTCGGGGGCTACACCTTC
TRBJ2-5 | 13 | TRBV5-1 | - | - | CASSLPPGQTQYF | TGCGCCAGCAGCTTGCCCCCCGGACAGACCCAGTACTTC